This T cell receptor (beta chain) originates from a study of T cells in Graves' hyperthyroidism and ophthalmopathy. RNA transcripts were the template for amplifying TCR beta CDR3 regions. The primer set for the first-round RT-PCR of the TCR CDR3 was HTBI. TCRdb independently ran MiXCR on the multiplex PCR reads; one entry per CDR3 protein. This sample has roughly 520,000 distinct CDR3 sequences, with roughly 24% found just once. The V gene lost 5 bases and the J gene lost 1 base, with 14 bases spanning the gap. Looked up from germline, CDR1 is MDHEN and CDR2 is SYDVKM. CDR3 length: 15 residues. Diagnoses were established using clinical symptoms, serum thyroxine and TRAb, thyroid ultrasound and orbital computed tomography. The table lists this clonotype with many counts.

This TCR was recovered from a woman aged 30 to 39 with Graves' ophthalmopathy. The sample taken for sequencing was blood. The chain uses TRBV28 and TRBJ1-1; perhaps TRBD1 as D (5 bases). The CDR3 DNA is TGTGCCAGCAGTACCCTGGTTACAGGGAACACTGAAGCTTTCTTT. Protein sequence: CASSTLVTGNTEAFF.